What follows are 5 T cell receptor beta chains derived from one specimen sequenced in a study of T-cell reconstitution after alpha-beta-depleted transplantation in children. Molecular barcoding with unique molecular identifiers was used for the TCRbeta library. In TCRdb, the PCR reads were re-called with MiXCR into one record per CDR3 protein. Seen here are about 340,000 distinct CDR3 sequences, roughly 16% observed once, and the top ten hold roughly 40%. The material was PBMCs, mostly from graft donor cells, obtained 360 days after TCRalphabeta/CD19-depleted stem cell transplant. The receptor source for this set is a male patient between 2 and 10 years old who had a stem cell transplant for acute lymphoblastic leukemia, so the T cells may come from the graft donor.

This clonotype occurred a few times. The chain couples TRBV9 to TRBJ2-3; unclear D gene. CDR3 length equals 14 residues. Trimming removed 0 bases at V and 4 bases at J, with 9 bases between. Germline V gene sequence: CDR1 SGDLS, CDR2 YYNGEE. CDR3 nucleotides: TGTGCCAGCAGCGTAGGGGGTAGGCCAGATACGCAGTATTTT. Amino acid sequence: CASSVGGRPDTQYF.

CDR3 sequence reads: CASSKLVVTSLNEQFF. Written as DNA, the CDR3 is TGTGCCAGCAGTAAACTGGTTGTGACTAGTTTAAATGAGCAGTTCTTC. The rearrangement joins TRBV6-1 to TRBJ2-1, with D perhaps TRBD2 (6 bases). The CDR3 consists of 16 residues. Trimming took off 5 bases at V and 7 bases at J, with 21 bases between the two ends. CDR1 MNHNS and CDR2 SASEGT come from the germline V gene.

This clonotype was detected a few times. J is TRBJ2-1 and V is TRBV12-3 or TRBV12-4, with TRBD2 matching 8 bases. With 7 bases clipped from V and 10 bases from J, the junction kept 12 bases outside the gene matches. The CDR3 extends over 14 amino acids. DNA of the CDR3: TGTGCCAGCAACTCACTAGCGGACCTAGAGGAGCAGTTCTTC. Translated, it gives CASNSLADLEEQFF.

The table lists this clonotype with a few counts. The chain links TRBV29-1 to TRBJ2-7; maybe TRBD2 (6 bases). Germline V CDR1 and CDR2: SQVTM, ANQGSEA. The CDR3 runs 11 residues. The V gene lost 3 bases and the J gene lost 5 bases, with 8 bases spanning the gap. This chain's CDR3 is CSVDRGNEQYF. CDR3 DNA sequence: TGCAGCGTTGATCGGGGGAACGAGCAGTACTTC.

This chain uses TRBV12-3 or TRBV12-4 with TRBJ2-7, with a weak D call TRBD1 (5 bases). V gave up 4 bases and J gave up 0 bases, with 19 bases separating them. The CDR3 is 17 amino acids. The CDR3 protein is CASSCTGWGCSSYEQYF. DNA of the CDR3: TGTGCCAGCAGTTGTACAGGTTGGGGCTGTAGCTCCTACGAGCAGTACTTC.